This TCR beta chain was sequenced in a study of blood T cell repertoires in COVID-19. Study-level background: T cells, B-cell-depleted T cells, or PBMCs provided the cDNA or gDNA that served as material.

The participants were between about 18 and 89 years old and came from 24 US areas. The V end was cut by 6 bases, the J end by 0 bases, with 12 bases between. The CDR3 length is 15 residues. Per the germline V gene, CDR1 is MDHEN and CDR2 is SYDVKM. How the authors handled the data: Amplification with reference gene primers provided the estimates of nucleated cell counts. Sequenced by immunoSEQ multiplex PCR; TCRdb stores in-frame clones only, minus some. That table supplies the V and J calls and clone size; D and trimming were determined from the DNA. The data show approximately 300,000 clones, with roughly 90% seen just once and 3.5% to 4.5% held by the top ten.

The sequenced sample was PBMCs or T cells enriched from blood (not recorded which). The genes are TRBV28 and TRBJ1-3, with D possibly matching TRBD1 (5 bases). The source of this sequence is a woman aged 18-35 years with acute COVID-19. The CDR3 reads CASSPGPSSGNTIYF. CDR3 DNA: TGTGCCAGCAGCCCAGGGCCCTCCTCTGGAAACACCATATATTTT.